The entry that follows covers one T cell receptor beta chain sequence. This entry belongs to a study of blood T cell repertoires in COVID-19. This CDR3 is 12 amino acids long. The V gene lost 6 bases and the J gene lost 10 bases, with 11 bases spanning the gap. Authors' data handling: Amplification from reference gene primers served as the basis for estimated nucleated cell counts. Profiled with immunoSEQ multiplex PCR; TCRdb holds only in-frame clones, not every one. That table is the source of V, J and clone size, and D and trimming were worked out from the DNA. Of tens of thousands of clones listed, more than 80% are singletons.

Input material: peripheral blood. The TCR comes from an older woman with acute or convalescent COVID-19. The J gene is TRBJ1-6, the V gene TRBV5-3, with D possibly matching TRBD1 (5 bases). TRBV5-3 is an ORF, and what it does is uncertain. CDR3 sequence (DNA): TGTGCCAGAAATTGGAGGGGATCACCCCTCCACTTT. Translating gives CARNWRGSPLHF.